The rows below give T cell receptor beta chains drawn from one sample of a study of Graves' ophthalmopathy and Graves' hyperthyroidism. Using its own MiXCR run on the multiplex PCR reads, TCRdb lists one record per CDR3 protein. The table shows almost 750,000 distinct CDR3 sequences, with around 40% occurring only once. The sample taken for sequencing was peripheral blood. Every receptor here comes from an adult man with Graves' ophthalmopathy. Each CDR3 is given with its conserved first and last residue. The D gene is left open where the match is weak. Clone size is stated in some rows and not others, as once, few, many or a class when expanded.

clone size	V gene	J gene	D gene	CDR3 DNA	CDR3 protein
-	TRBV10-3	TRBJ1-6	-	TGTGCCAGCAGCCCATCGGGGTATAATTCACCCCTCCACTTT	CASSPSGYNSPLHF
-	TRBV25-1	TRBJ2-7	-	TGTGCCAGCAGTTTACCTGACAGAAGTGGCTACGAGCAGTACTTC	CASSLPDRSGYEQYF
many	TRBV9	TRBJ1-1	-	TGTGCCAGCAGCGTAGGGGCCGTCACTGAAGCTTTCTTT	CASSVGAVTEAFF
-	TRBV12-3/TRBV12-4	TRBJ1-5	TRBD1	TGTGCCAGCAGTTTTGACAGGGGGGTGGTTCAGCCCCAGCATTTT	CASSFDRGVVQPQHF
many	TRBV6-5	TRBJ1-4	-	TGTGCCAGCAGGGAGGGGACATACGACGAAAAACTGTTTTTT	CASREGTYDEKLFF
-	TRBV7-9	TRBJ2-7	-	TGTGCCAGCAGCTACGGAGGGGCCGAGCAGTACTTC	CASSYGGAEQYF
once	TRBV25-1	TRBJ2-6	-	TGTGCCAGCAGTGGCCAGGGGGCCAACGTCCTGACTTTC	CASSGQGANVLTF
few	TRBV7-2	TRBJ2-2	-	TGTGCCAGCAGCTTAGATCAGCGGAACACCGGGGAGCTGTTTTTT	CASSLDQRNTGELFF
few	TRBV12-3/TRBV12-4	TRBJ1-1	-	TGTGCCAGCAGTTTATGGGTGACAGATGAAACTTTCTTT	CASSLWVTDETFF
many	TRBV9	TRBJ1-1	TRBD1	TGTGCCAGCAGCGTCGAGGGGGCCCTAACTGAAGCTTTCTTT	CASSVEGALTEAFF
-	TRBV30	TRBJ1-1	-	TGTGCCTGGAGTAAAAGGGACACTGAAGCTTTCTTT	CAWSKRDTEAFF
-	TRBV12-3/TRBV12-4	TRBJ2-7	-	TGTGCCAGCAGTTTTGGGGGGACTGTGCCACTGGAGCAGTACTTC	CASSFGGTVPLEQYF
many	TRBV15	TRBJ2-7	TRBD1	TGTGCCACCAGCAGGGCGGGACAGGGGGCTAGGGAGCAGTACTTC	CATSRAGQGAREQYF
-	TRBV20-1	TRBJ2-7	-	TGCAGTGCTAGTATTCGTGGCGCTCACGAGTCCTACGAGCAGTACTTC	CSASIRGAHESYEQYF
many	TRBV11-2	TRBJ1-1	-	TGTGCCAGCAGACCTGGGGGGCGATCGGAAGCTTTCTTT	CASRPGGRSEAFF
-	TRBV29-1	TRBJ1-1	-	TGCAGCGGAAACAGGTCGGCAGCTTTCTTT	CSGNRSAAFF
many	TRBV20-1	TRBJ1-2	-	TGCAGTGCAAGTGAAACGGTGGCGGGTGGCTACACCTTC	CSASETVAGGYTF
many	TRBV2	TRBJ1-6	-	TGTGCCAGCAGTGTTCACAGGACAACGAGCTCCTATAATTCACCCCTCCACTTT	CASSVHRTTSSYNSPLHF
-	TRBV7-9	TRBJ1-6	-	TGTGCCAGCAGCTGGAGGGGGGGGGCGGATTCACCCCTCCACTTT	CASSWRGGADSPLHF
-	TRBV7-9	TRBJ1-6	-	TGTGCCAGCAGCTTAACCCCGGCGACGTTGGCAAATTCACCCCTCCACTTT	CASSLTPATLANSPLHF
-	TRBV25-1	TRBJ2-2	TRBD2	TGTGCCAGCGTGATAGCGGGAGTAGTTACCGGGGAGCTGTTTTTT	CASVIAGVVTGELFF
many	TRBV7-9	TRBJ1-6	TRBD1	TGTGCCAGCAGCCAGGGACAGGGCATTGGCTCACCCCTCCACTTT	CASSQGQGIGSPLHF
few	TRBV5-4	TRBJ2-5	-	TGTGCCAGCAGCTGGGCCGGGACTTTGTACCAAGAGACCCAGTACTTC	CASSWAGTLYQETQYF
-	TRBV7-3	TRBJ2-2	-	TGTGCCAGCAGCTTTAAAGCCGACAGCCCCGGGGAGCTGTTTTTT	CASSFKADSPGELFF
many	TRBV24-1	TRBJ1-1	-	TGTGCCACCAGTGGAGGGGGCACTGAAGCTTTCTTT	CATSGGGTEAFF
few	TRBV5-1	TRBJ1-1	-	TGCGCCAGCAGCTCCGAGCTTGAAGCTTTCTTT	CASSSELEAFF
-	TRBV7-9	TRBJ2-7	-	TGTGCCAGCAGGAAAGCGGGACAGGTTTATCACGAGCAGTACTTC	CASRKAGQVYHEQYF
few	TRBV7-9	TRBJ2-3	TRBD2	TGTGCCAGCAGCCTCTTAGCGGGAGGGCACGATACGCAGTATTTT	CASSLLAGGHDTQYF
-	TRBV14	TRBJ1-2	-	TGTGCCAGCAGTGGAAGGTGGGCATTAGTTGGTCAGAATGGCTACACCTTC	CASSGRWALVGQNGYTF
-	TRBV7-2	TRBJ2-7	TRBD2	TGTGCCAGCAGCCTTGGGGGGGGAGGTCCGAACTACGAGCAGTACTTC	CASSLGGGGPNYEQYF
-	TRBV2	TRBJ2-7	TRBD2	TGTGCCAGCAGTCTCGGGACTAGCGGCAACGAGCAGTACTTC	CASSLGTSGNEQYF
-	TRBV29-1	TRBJ2-7	TRBD1	TGCAGCGTTGGCGGACAGGGGTTCCACGAGCAGTACTTC	CSVGGQGFHEQYF
few	TRBV25-1	TRBJ2-3	-	TGTGCCAGCAGTGAGGCCACGGATACGCAGTATTTT	CASSEATDTQYF
-	TRBV27	TRBJ1-5	-	TGTGCCAGCAGTTTAAGGGGCAGCTATCAGCCCCAGCATTTT	CASSLRGSYQPQHF
few	TRBV5-8	TRBJ1-4	TRBD1	TGTGCCAGCAGCCGAACAGGGGGCATTGAAAAACTGTTTTTT	CASSRTGGIEKLFF
many	TRBV7-8	TRBJ1-6	-	TGTGCCAGCCGGGACATCCGTATGGGGGACCATTCACCCCTCCACTTT	CASRDIRMGDHSPLHF
-	TRBV7-2	TRBJ1-5	-	TGTGCCAGCAGCCAAGGGCTTGTCGGGGGGCTGGGTCAGCCCCAGCATTTT	CASSQGLVGGLGQPQHF
few	TRBV19	TRBJ2-5	TRBD1	TGTGCCAGTAGTATGGTCTCCACAGGGGTAGAGACCCAGTACTTC	CASSMVSTGVETQYF
-	TRBV2	TRBJ1-6	-	TGTGCCAGCTCTAGGGGCAGGGGTAGTTCACCCCTCCACTTT	CASSRGRGSSPLHF
-	TRBV10-3	TRBJ1-5	-	TGTGCCAGCAGTTACGGGGCCGAAGGCAATCAGCCCCAGCATTTT	CASSYGAEGNQPQHF
few	TRBV29-1	TRBJ2-7	TRBD1	TGCAGCGTTGAAGTTGACAGGGAGCCCTCCTACGAGCAGTACTTC	CSVEVDREPSYEQYF